Following are 20 T cell receptor beta chains from one sample sequenced in a study of cytomegalovirus exposure and HLA in healthy donors. PCR involved 60 Vbeta and 13 Jbeta primers. The assay was immunoSEQ multiplex PCR, and TCRdb's table has in-frame clones only and misses some. The profile shows around 150,000 clones, 65% to 70% of them singletons. The sequencing sample was made of PBMCs. Every receptor here comes from a woman aged 18 to 35 in good health and CMV-seropositive.

The chain recombines TRBV25-1 with TRBJ2-7; possibly TRBD1 for D (5 bases). The CDR3 totals 17 residues. The germline V and J ends were trimmed by 5 bases and 3 bases, with 23 bases remaining between them. CDR1 and CDR2 (germline): MGHDK, SYGVNS. CDR3 DNA sequence: TGTGCCAGCAGTCCGGCTACGGGTCAGGGTCTTATCTACGAGCAGTACTTC. This encodes CASSPATGQGLIYEQYF.

This sequence joins TRBV19 and TRBJ1-2; possibly TRBD1 for D (5 bases). CDR1 and CDR2 from the germline V gene are LNHDA and SQIVND (reference sequence). The germline V and J ends were trimmed by 4 bases and 4 bases, with 7 bases remaining between them. This CDR3 has 12 residues. Here the CDR3 reads CASSTGPYGYTF. The CDR3 nucleotides are TGTGCCAGTAGTACAGGGCCCTATGGCTACACCTTC.

The rearrangement links TRBV4-3 to TRBJ2-7; 7 positions agree with TRBD1. The CDR3 is 17 residues long. The germline gives CDR1 LGHNA, CDR2 YSLEER. Trimming removed 4 bases from V and 1 base from J; junction bases left unmatched: 13. For the CDR3, the DNA is TGCGCCAGCAGCCGAGGAGAACGGGACAGTGTATCCTACGAGCAGTACTTC. Protein sequence: CASSRGERDSVSYEQYF.

The chain uses TRBV7-2 and TRBJ2-7; TRBD2 matches 16 bases. This CDR3 has 17 residues. The junction had 4 bases not matched to a gene; V was cut back by 3 bases and J by 2 bases. Germline V gene lookup returns CDR1 SGHTA and CDR2 FQGNSA. CDR3 residues: CASSFTGTSGGAYEQYF. CDR3 DNA: TGTGCCAGCAGCTTCACCGGGACTAGCGGGGGGGCCTACGAGCAGTACTTC.

The chain carries TRBV13 and TRBJ1-3; TRBD1 matches at 7 bases. The ends lost 5 bases at V and 1 base at J; junction bases unmatched: 5. This CDR3 contains 15 residues. Per germline, CDR1 PRHDT and CDR2 FYEKMQ (reference sequence). Here the CDR3 reads CASSTTQGSGNTIYF. CDR3 in DNA: TGTGCCAGCAGCACTACACAGGGGTCTGGAAACACCATATATTTT. Full variable domain (rest looked up from reference TRBV13 and TRBJ1-3): AAGVIQSPRHLIKEKRETATLKCYPIPRHDTVYWYQQGPGQDPQFLISFYEKMQSDKGSIPDRFSAQQFSDYHSELNMSSLELGDSALYFCASSTTQGSGNTIYFGEGSWLTVV.

This chain links TRBV6-5 with TRBJ1-2; D perhaps matches TRBD1 (5 bases). Trimming cost V 0 bases and J 6 bases, with 14 bases left between them. CDR3 length: 15 amino acids. CDR1 and CDR2 (germline): MNHEY, SVGAGI. CDR3 DNA sequence: TGTGCCAGCAGTTACTCGCGTGTCCAGGGCCATGGCTACACCTTC. Encoded protein: CASSYSRVQGHGYTF.

The gene calls are TRBV4-1 and TRBJ1-2; 7 nucleotides agree with TRBD1. Per the germline V gene, CDR1 is MGHRA and CDR2 is YSYEKL. Trimming cost V 4 bases and J 5 bases; bases outside gene matches: 10. This CDR3 is 15 amino acids long. Here the CDR3 reads CASSLPSGQKYGYTF. In DNA form, the CDR3 reads TGCGCCAGCAGCCTGCCGTCGGGACAGAAATATGGCTACACCTTC.

This chain links TRBV27 with TRBJ2-3; possibly TRBD2 for D (6 bases). This CDR3 is built from 16 residues. Germline loops: CDR1 MNHEY, CDR2 SMNVEV (reference sequence). V lost 6 bases, J lost 7 bases, and 23 bases lay in between. CDR3 loop: CASSSSSHGREYTQYF. The CDR3 DNA is TGTGCCAGCAGCTCGAGCTCCCACGGGAGAGAATATACGCAGTATTTT.

This chain connects TRBV4-2 to TRBJ1-1, with D possibly TRBD1 on 5 matching bases. V was cut by 3 bases and J by 1 base, with 9 bases left in between. The CDR3 is 14 amino acids. The germline gives CDR1 LGHNA, CDR2 YNFKEQ. CDR3 nucleotide sequence: TGTGCCAGCAGCCAGACAACAGGGAACACTGAAGCTTTCTTT. This translates into CASSQTTGNTEAFF.

V gene TRBV30 combines with J gene TRBJ1-1; perhaps TRBD1 as D (5 bases). CDR1 is GTSNPN and CDR2 is SVGIG in the germline V gene (reference sequence). V was trimmed by 4 bases and J by 3 bases, leaving 12 bases between them. The CDR3 is 13 residues long. CDR3 in amino acids: CAWTKEGYTEAFF. CDR3 in DNA: TGTGCCTGGACGAAGGAGGGGTACACTGAAGCTTTCTTT.

This clone was seen a single time. The V gene is TRBV7-8, the J gene TRBJ2-1, with 7 bases that match TRBD2. Per the germline V gene, CDR1 is SGHVS and CDR2 is FQNEAQ. The junction had 13 bases not matched to a gene; V was cut back by 5 bases and J by 6 bases. The CDR3 sequence is 16 residues long. The CDR3 loop reads CASSPLTAGNPNEQFF. In nucleotides, the CDR3 is TGTGCCAGCAGCCCCCTCACAGCGGGGAACCCCAATGAGCAGTTCTTC. Using reference TRBV7-8 and TRBJ2-1 for the parts outside the CDR3, the full variable domain is GAGVSQSPRYKVAKRGQDVALRCDPISGHVSLFWYQQALGQGPEFLTYFQNEAQLDKSGLPSDRFFAERPEGSVSTLKIQRTQQEDSAVYLCASSPLTAGNPNEQFFGPGTRLTVL.

This clone came up a few times. The chain couples TRBV6-1 to TRBJ2-3, with 10 bases lining up with TRBD2. Trimming removed 4 bases from V and 2 bases from J; junction bases left unmatched: 3. Per the germline V gene, CDR1 is MNHNS and CDR2 is SASEGT. CDR3 length: 15 amino acids. The DNA of the CDR3 is TGTGCCAGCAGTGTACTAGCGGGGCACACAGATACGCAGTATTTT. Protein product: CASSVLAGHTDTQYF.

This clone was detected only a few times. The chain couples TRBV6-5 to TRBJ2-7; unclear D gene. The germline V and J ends were trimmed by 7 bases and 0 bases, with 13 bases remaining between them. This CDR3 spans 14 amino acids. Germline V lookup: CDR1 MNHEY, CDR2 SVGAGI. The CDR3 DNA is TGTGCCAGCACCCTATCACTTAGCTCCTACGAGCAGTACTTC. Its protein product is CASTLSLSSYEQYF.

V usage is TRBV6-1 and J usage is TRBJ2-7; 8 positions match TRBD1. This CDR3 has 15 amino acids. Germline lookup yields CDR1 MNHNS and CDR2 SASEGT. With 6 bases clipped from V and 1 base from J, the junction kept 8 bases outside the gene matches. CDR3 residues: CASRSVGQGSYEQYF. The CDR3 DNA reads as TGTGCCAGCAGGTCTGTTGGACAGGGATCCTACGAGCAGTACTTC.

The chain is built from TRBV18 and TRBJ1-1; tentatively, D is TRBD1 (5 bases). V gave up 9 bases and J gave up 0 bases, with 11 bases separating them. Germline V gives CDR1 KGHSH, CDR2 LQKENI. The CDR3 loop spans 13 amino acids. The CDR3 region is CASLRQMNTEAFF. As DNA, the CDR3 is TGTGCCAGTCTACGACAGATGAACACTGAAGCTTTCTTT.

V and J are TRBV29-1 and TRBJ2-1; 7 bases fit TRBD2. V dropped 6 bases and J dropped 8; count of bases not matched to a gene: 10. Germline V gives CDR1 SQVTM, CDR2 ANQGSEA. There are 13 residues in the CDR3. Here the CDR3 DNA reads TGCAGCGTAGGGACTCGCCGGGGGGATGAGCAGTTCTTC. Amino acids: CSVGTRRGDEQFF.

This clone has only a few counts. One junction end does not reproduce the germline sequence, and a read error may be involved. V is TRBV6-5 and J is TRBJ1-5; D gene ambiguous. Germline V gene sequence: CDR1 MNHEY, CDR2 SVGAGI. The CDR3 is 12 residues long. The CDR3 nucleotides are TGTGCCAGCAGGGAGATCAATCAGCCCCTGCATTTT. Translating it yields CASREINQPLHF.

The rearrangement joins TRBV18 to TRBJ2-2, with D perhaps TRBD1 (5 bases). The germline CDR1 and CDR2 sequences are KGHSH and LQKENI. This CDR3 has 15 amino acids. Trimming took 2 bases from V and 3 from J, leaving 10 bases between them. The DNA of the CDR3 is TGTGCCAGCTCACCAAGGTTAGGGGACACCGGGGAGCTGTTTTTT. Translating it yields CASSPRLGDTGELFF.

This chain links TRBV6-5 with TRBJ1-1, with a possible D match to TRBD1 (5 bases). Trimming shortened V by 6 bases and J by 6 bases, and 17 bases separated the two germline ends. The CDR3 is made up of 14 amino acids. CDR1 is MNHEY and CDR2 is SVGAGI in the germline V gene. The DNA for the CDR3 is TGTGCCAGCAGGCCGGGAGGCAGGGTGTCTGAAGCTTTCTTT. Its protein is CASRPGGRVSEAFF.

This rearrangement joins TRBV6-5 to TRBJ1-2; 10 bases match TRBD1. The CDR3 has 15 amino acids. The V segment lost 11 bases and the J segment 0 bases; nucleotides outside the gene matches: 9. Germline V lookup: CDR1 MNHEY, CDR2 SVGAGI. The CDR3 loop reads CACRDRGVPNYGYTF. CDR3 DNA: TGTGCCTGCCGGGACAGGGGTGTTCCTAACTATGGCTACACCTTC.